This record covers a single T cell receptor beta chain. What it recognizes is unknown. This entry is derived from a study of blood T cells in healthy people across ages. Looking at the study overall: Every two T cells gave about one barcoded beta molecule via template switching.

Broader study findings: PBMC samples, being unsorted, prevented any conclusive comparison of naive and antigen-experienced cells.

From germline, CDR1 is SGDLS and CDR2 YYNGEE. Trimming took 4 bases from V and 1 from J, leaving 11 bases between them. The CDR3 covers 14 residues. A second roughly 7 to 11 cycle PCR used barcoded and J-beta primers. MiXCR, run by TCRdb on the 5' RACE reads, gives a single entry per CDR3 protein. Seen here are roughly 1,500,000 distinct CDR3 sequences, about 35% observed once, and the top ten hold roughly 10%. This sequence originates from a woman aged 25-40 years in good health. The chain uses TRBV9 and TRBJ1-1; D is unresolved. The sequencing sample was made of blood. Here the CDR3 DNA reads TGTGCCAGCAGCTTTAGTGGGGAGAACACTGAAGCTTTCTTT. Amino acids: CASSFSGENTEAFF.